These 18 T cell receptor beta chains were sequenced from one sample in a study of cytomegalovirus exposure and HLA in healthy donors. PCR involved 60 Vbeta and 13 Jbeta primers. Some clones are missing from TCRdb's copy, which holds only in-frame ones; the method was immunoSEQ multiplex PCR. The repertoire shows 75,000 to 95,000 clones; the top ten hold about 4.6%. Specimen: PBMCs. Receptor source: a man aged 30 to 39 in good health and CMV-seronegative.

The chain employs TRBV29-1 and TRBJ2-3; D possibly corresponds to TRBD2 (6 bases). V was trimmed by 6 bases and J by 0 bases, leaving 19 bases between them. Germline assignment: CDR1 SQVTM and CDR2 ANQGSEA. The CDR3 is made up of 16 amino acids. In nucleotides, the CDR3 is TGCAGCGTCGCCTACGGAGGGGAGCAGAGCACAGATACGCAGTATTTT. Translating gives CSVAYGGEQSTDTQYF.

The chain carries TRBV11-2 and TRBJ2-7; 8 nucleotides match TRBD2. Germline V CDR1 and CDR2: SGHAT, FQNNGV. After removal of 5 bases from V and 0 bases from J, the junction contained 9 bases not matched to a gene. This CDR3 spans 16 amino acids. CDR3 coding DNA: TGTGCCAGCAGCCCACTCCAGCGGGAGAACTCCTACGAGCAGTACTTC. Translated, it gives CASSPLQRENSYEQYF.

The V call is TRBV4-3, the J call TRBJ2-3, with TRBD2 matching 8 bases. The CDR3 sequence is 16 residues long. The ends lost 0 bases at V and 1 base at J; junction bases unmatched: 3. Germline values: CDR1 LGHNA, CDR2 YSLEER. As DNA, the CDR3 is TGCGCCAGCAGCCAAGATGAGACTAGCGGCACAGATACGCAGTATTTT. It encodes CASSQDETSGTDTQYF.

The V call is TRBV28, the J call TRBJ1-4, with a possible D match to TRBD1 (6 bases). This CDR3 has 12 amino acids. V was cut by 9 bases and J by 8 bases, with 13 bases left in between. The germline V gene encodes CDR1 MDHEN and CDR2 SYDVKM. The CDR3 is CASWGGTEKLFF. In DNA form, the CDR3 reads TGTGCCAGTTGGGGAGGGACAGAAAAACTGTTTTTT.

The V call is TRBV19, the J call TRBJ1-4; D is unclear. CDR1 LNHDA and CDR2 SQIVND come from the germline V gene (reference sequence). The V and J ends lost 6 bases and 0 bases respectively, with 5 bases between them. This CDR3 comprises 13 residues. The CDR3 nucleotides are TGTGCCAGTAGCGGAGCAACTAATGAAAAACTGTTTTTT. It translates to CASSGATNEKLFF.

The chain recombines TRBV4-2 with TRBJ2-7; 15 bases map to TRBD2. Germline assignment: CDR1 LGHNA and CDR2 YNFKEQ. Trimming removed 4 bases from V and 2 bases from J; junction bases left unmatched: 3. CDR3 size: 16 residues. In nucleotides, the CDR3 is TGTGCCAGCAGCCCGGGACTAGCGGGAGGCCCCTACGAGCAGTACTTC. This translates into CASSPGLAGGPYEQYF.

The J gene is TRBJ1-2, the V gene TRBV5-6, with unresolved D. Trimming shortened V by 0 bases and J by 4 bases, and 13 bases separated the two germline ends. From germline, CDR1 is SGHDT and CDR2 YYEEEE. The CDR3 has 15 residues. CDR3 residues: CASSLDSGSVYGYTF. DNA for the CDR3: TGTGCCAGCAGCTTGGATTCGGGGTCGGTCTATGGCTACACCTTC.

The chain carries TRBV13 and TRBJ1-1, with a tentative D call TRBD1 (6 bases). The germline V gene encodes CDR1 PRHDT and CDR2 FYEKMQ (reference sequence). Trimming took off 0 bases at V and 4 bases at J, with 9 bases between the two ends. The CDR3 has 14 amino acids. The CDR3 region has the DNA TGTGCCAGCAGCTTAGGTCACAGGGTCACTGAAGCTTTCTTT. As protein: CASSLGHRVTEAFF.

The CDR3 DNA is TGTGCCAGCAGCCCCCATGGGACTATCAATGAGCAGTTCTTC. Its translation: CASSPHGTINEQFF. The genes are TRBV7-3 and TRBJ2-1; 7 bases fit TRBD2. V was clipped by 5 bases and J by 6 bases; unmatched bases: 7. Germline V CDR1 and CDR2: SGHTA, FQGTGA. The CDR3 consists of 14 residues.

V usage is TRBV7-2 and J usage is TRBJ2-7, with a tentative D call TRBD2 (6 bases). In germline, CDR1 is SGHTA, CDR2 FQGNSA. Trimming took off 1 base at V and 2 bases at J, with 12 bases between the two ends. The CDR3 length is 15 residues. The CDR3 reads CASSLGRGQTYEQYF. CDR3 bases: TGTGCCAGCAGCTTAGGGAGGGGCCAGACCTACGAGCAGTACTTC.

The J gene is TRBJ2-1, the V gene TRBV15; D gene ambiguous. Germline V gene data show CDR1 as LNHNV and CDR2 as YYDKDF (reference sequence). Trimming removed 7 bases at V and 2 bases at J, with 15 bases between. The CDR3 spans 15 residues. CDR3 nucleotides: TGTGCCACCACCTTATTAGCAGCCACCTACAATGAGCAGTTCTTC. As protein: CATTLLAATYNEQFF.

The rearrangement joins TRBV11-3 to TRBJ1-1, with D unresolved. This CDR3 spans 12 amino acids. Trimming shortened V by 0 bases and J by 11 bases, and 10 bases separated the two germline ends. Per germline, CDR1 SGHNT and CDR2 YENEEA. The DNA of the CDR3 is TGTGCCAGCAGCTTAGATTGGGCAACCGCTTTCTTT. Translating gives CASSLDWATAFF.

The CDR3 DNA is TGTGCCAGCAGTTACTCGGAGGGAAATCAGCCCCAGCATTTT. Translation gives CASSYSEGNQPQHF. The rearrangement joins TRBV6-5 to TRBJ1-5; D unclear. Trimming stripped 0 bases from V and 4 bases from J, with 7 bases between. The CDR3 is 14 residues long. From germline, CDR1 is MNHEY and CDR2 SVGAGI.

This chain joins TRBV29-1 and TRBJ2-3; weak D call: TRBD2 (5 bases). This CDR3 contains 14 residues. V was pared by 5 bases and J by 4 bases, with 16 bases between. CDR1 and CDR2 from the germline V gene are SQVTM and ANQGSEA. The CDR3, as DNA: TGCAGCGTTTCCCAGCGGCTTACCCCAGATACGCAGTATTTT. Its protein is CSVSQRLTPDTQYF.

The V and J genes are TRBV4-2 and TRBJ2-7, with a possible D match to TRBD2 (5 bases). The CDR3 covers 15 residues. CDR1 and CDR2 (germline): LGHNA, YNFKEQ. The V end lost 0 bases, the J end lost 2 bases, and 11 bases lay between the germline ends. CDR3 bases: TGTGCCAGCAGCCAAGAGAGGGTTACAACCTACGAGCAGTACTTC. This codes for CASSQERVTTYEQYF.

The V and J genes are TRBV25-1 and TRBJ2-7; 8 bases line up with TRBD2. Germline CDR1 MGHDK, CDR2 SYGVNS. V lost 4 bases and J lost 1; bases outside the gene matches: 12. The CDR3 covers 17 residues. The CDR3 region has the DNA TGTGCCAGCAGTGGCGGGGGGCGGGGAGGCGTGTCCTACGAGCAGTACTTC. It yields the protein CASSGGGRGGVSYEQYF.

The chain carries TRBV6-5 and TRBJ2-7; 8 positions agree with TRBD2. V was clipped by 2 bases and J by 3 bases; unmatched bases: 6. The CDR3 has 15 residues. CDR1 is MNHEY and CDR2 is SVGAGI in the germline V gene. CDR3 residues: CASSYGGGGIYEQYF. For the CDR3, the DNA is TGTGCCAGCAGTTACGGTGGCGGGGGGATCTACGAGCAGTACTTC.

The CDR3 protein is CASSSAGGPGELFF. In DNA form, the CDR3 reads TGTGCCAGCAGCTCCGCGGGAGGGCCCGGGGAGCTGTTTTTT. V and J are TRBV11-3 and TRBJ2-2; TRBD2 agrees at 9 bases. With V trimmed by 4 bases and J by 6 bases, 3 bases remained unmatched. Germline loops: CDR1 SGHNT, CDR2 YENEEA. The CDR3 has 14 amino acids.